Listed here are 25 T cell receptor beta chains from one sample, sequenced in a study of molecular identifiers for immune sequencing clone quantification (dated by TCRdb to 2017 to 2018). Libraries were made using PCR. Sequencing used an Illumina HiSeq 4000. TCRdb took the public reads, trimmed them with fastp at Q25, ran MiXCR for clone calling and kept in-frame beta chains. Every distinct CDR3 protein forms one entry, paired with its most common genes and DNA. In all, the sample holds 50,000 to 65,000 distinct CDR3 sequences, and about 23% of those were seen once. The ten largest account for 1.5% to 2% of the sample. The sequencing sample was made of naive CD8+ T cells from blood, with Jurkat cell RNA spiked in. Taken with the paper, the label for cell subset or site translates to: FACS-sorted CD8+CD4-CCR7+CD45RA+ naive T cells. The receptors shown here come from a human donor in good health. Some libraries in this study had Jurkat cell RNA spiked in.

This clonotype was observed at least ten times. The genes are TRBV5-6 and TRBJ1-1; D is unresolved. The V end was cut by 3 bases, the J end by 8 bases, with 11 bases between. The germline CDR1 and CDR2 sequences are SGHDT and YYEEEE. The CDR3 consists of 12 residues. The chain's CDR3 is CASSWGTDEAFF. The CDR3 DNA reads TGTGCCAGCAGCTGGGGAACGGACGAAGCTTTCTTT.

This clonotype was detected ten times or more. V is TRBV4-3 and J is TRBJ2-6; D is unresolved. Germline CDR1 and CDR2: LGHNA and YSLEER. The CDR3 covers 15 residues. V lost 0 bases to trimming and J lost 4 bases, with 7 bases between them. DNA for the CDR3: TGCGCCAGCAGCCAAGATCTTGGAGGGGCCAACGTCCTGACTTTC. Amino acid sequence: CASSQDLGGANVLTF.

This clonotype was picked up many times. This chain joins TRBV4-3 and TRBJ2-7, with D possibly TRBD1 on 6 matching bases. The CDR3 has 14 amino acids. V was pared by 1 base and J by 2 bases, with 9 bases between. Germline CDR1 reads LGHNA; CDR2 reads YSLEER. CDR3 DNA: TGCGCCAGCAGCCAAGGGGGGCAGACCTACGAGCAGTACTTC. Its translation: CASSQGGQTYEQYF.

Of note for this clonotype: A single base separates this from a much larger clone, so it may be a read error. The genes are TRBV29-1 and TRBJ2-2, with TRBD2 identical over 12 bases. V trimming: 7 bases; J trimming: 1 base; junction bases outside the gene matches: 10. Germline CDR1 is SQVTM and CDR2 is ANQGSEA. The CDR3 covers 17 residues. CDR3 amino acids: CSAQTSGGTVNTGELFF. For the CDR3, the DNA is TGCAGCGCCCAGACTAGCGGGGGTACTGTGAACACCGGGGAGCTGTTTTTT.

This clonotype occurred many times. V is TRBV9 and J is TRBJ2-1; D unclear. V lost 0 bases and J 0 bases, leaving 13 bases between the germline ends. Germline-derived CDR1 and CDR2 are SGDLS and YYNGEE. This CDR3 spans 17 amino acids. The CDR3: CASSVESRASSYNEQFF. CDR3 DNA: TGTGCCAGCAGCGTAGAGTCCCGGGCCAGCTCCTACAATGAGCAGTTCTTC. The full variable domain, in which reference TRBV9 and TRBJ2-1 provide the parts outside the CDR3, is DSGVTQTPKHLITATGQRVTLRCSPRSGDLSVYWYQQSLDQGLQFLIQYYNGEERAKGNILERFSAQQFPDLHSELNLSSLELGDSALYFCASSVESRASSYNEQFFGPGTRLTVL.

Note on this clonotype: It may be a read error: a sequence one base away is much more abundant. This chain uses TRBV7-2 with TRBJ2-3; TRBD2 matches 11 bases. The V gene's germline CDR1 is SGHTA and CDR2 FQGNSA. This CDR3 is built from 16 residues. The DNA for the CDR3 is TGTGCCAGCAGCTTAACGACTAGCGGGGTTACAGATATGCAGTATTTT. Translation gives CASSLTTSGVTDMQYF.

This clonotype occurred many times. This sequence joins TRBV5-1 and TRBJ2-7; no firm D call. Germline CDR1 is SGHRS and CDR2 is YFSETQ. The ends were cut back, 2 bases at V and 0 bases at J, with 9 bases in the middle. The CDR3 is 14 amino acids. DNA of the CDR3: TGCGCCAGCAGCTTTGGCGGCAGCTCCTACGAGCAGTACTTC. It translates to CASSFGGSSYEQYF.

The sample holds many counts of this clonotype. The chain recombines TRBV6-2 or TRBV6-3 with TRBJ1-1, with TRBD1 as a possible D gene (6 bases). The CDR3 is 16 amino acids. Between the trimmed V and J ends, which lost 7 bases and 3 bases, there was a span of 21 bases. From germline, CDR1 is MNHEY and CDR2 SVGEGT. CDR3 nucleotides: TGTGCCAGCATAAAGACAGGTCCCACCGGGTACACTGAAGCTTTCTTT. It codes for CASIKTGPTGYTEAFF.

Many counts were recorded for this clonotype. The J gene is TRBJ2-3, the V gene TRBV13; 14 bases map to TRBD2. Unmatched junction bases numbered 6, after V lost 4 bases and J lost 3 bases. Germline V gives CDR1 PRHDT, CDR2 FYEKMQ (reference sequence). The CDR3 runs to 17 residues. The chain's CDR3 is CASSYGTSGGRTDTQYF. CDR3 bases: TGTGCCAGCAGCTATGGGACTAGCGGGGGTAGGACAGATACGCAGTATTTT.

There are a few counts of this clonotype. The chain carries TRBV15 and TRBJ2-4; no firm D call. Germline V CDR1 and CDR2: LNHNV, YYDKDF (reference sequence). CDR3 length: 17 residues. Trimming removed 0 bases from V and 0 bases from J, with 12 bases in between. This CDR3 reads CATSRDSSFLAKNIQYF. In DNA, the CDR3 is TGTGCCACCAGCAGAGATTCGAGTTTTCTAGCCAAAAACATTCAGTACTTC.

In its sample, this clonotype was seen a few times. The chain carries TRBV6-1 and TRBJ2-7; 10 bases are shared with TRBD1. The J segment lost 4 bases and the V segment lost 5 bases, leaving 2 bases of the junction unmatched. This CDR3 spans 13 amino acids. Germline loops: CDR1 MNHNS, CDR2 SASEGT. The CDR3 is CASSRDRGYEQYF. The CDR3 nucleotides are TGTGCCAGCAGTAGGGACAGGGGTTACGAGCAGTACTTC.

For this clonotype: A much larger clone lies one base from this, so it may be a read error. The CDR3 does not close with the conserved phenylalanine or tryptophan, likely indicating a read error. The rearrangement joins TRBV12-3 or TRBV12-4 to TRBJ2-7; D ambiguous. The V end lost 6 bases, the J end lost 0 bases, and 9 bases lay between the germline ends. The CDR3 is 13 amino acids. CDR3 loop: CASSQASSYEQYS. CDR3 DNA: TGTGCCAGCAGCCAGGCGAGCTCCTACGAGCAGTACTCC.

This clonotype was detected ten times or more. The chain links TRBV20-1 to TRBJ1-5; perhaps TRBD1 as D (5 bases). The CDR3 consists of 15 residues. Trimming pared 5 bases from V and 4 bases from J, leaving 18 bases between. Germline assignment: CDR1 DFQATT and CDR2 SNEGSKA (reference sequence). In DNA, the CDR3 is TGCAGTGCTCCGATTTCGGGGGGGGTTAATCAGCCCCAGCATTTT. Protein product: CSAPISGGVNQPQHF.

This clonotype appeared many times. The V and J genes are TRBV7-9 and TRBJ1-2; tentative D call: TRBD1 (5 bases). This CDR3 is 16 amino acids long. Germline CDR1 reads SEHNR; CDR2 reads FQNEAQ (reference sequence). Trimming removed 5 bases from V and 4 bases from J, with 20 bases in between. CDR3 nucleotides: TGTGCCAGCAGCCCGACCGTGGGGGGTACGGGCTATGGCTACACCTTC. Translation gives CASSPTVGGTGYGYTF.

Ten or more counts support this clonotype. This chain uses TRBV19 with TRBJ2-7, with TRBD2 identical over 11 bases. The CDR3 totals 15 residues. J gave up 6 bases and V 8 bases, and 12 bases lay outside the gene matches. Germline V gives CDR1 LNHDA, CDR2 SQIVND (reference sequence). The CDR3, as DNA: TGTGCCAGTTCCCCCTTTCTAGCGGGAGGATCCGAGCAGTACTTC. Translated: CASSPFLAGGSEQYF.

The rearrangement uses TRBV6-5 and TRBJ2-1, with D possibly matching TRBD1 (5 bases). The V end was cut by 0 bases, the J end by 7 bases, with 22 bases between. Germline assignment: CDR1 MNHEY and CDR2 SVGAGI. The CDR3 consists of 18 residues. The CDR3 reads CASSYSSLAVGPGNEQFF. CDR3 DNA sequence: TGTGCCAGCAGTTACTCATCCCTGGCGGTGGGGCCTGGGAATGAGCAGTTCTTC.

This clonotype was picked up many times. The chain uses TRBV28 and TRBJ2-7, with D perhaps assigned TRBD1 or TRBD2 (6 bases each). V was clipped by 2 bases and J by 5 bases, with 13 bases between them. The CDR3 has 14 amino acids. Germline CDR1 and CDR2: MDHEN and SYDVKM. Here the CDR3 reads CASSLPGEVDEQYF. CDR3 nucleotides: TGTGCCAGCAGTTTACCAGGGGAGGTGGACGAGCAGTACTTC.

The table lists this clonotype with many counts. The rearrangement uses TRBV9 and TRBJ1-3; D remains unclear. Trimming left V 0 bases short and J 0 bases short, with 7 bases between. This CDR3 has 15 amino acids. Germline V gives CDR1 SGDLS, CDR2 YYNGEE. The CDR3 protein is CASSVEGYSGNTIYF. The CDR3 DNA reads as TGTGCCAGCAGCGTAGAGGGCTACTCTGGAAACACCATATATTTT.

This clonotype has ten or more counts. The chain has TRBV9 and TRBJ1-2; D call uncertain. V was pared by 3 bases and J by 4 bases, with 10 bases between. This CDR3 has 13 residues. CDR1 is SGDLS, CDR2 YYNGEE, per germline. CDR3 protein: CASSDMTFYGYTF. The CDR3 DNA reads TGTGCCAGCAGCGATATGACATTCTATGGCTACACCTTC.

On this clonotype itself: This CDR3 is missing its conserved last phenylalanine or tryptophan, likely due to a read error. The CDR3 DNA follows: TGTGCCAGCAGTTTCCAGACAGGGCCGGCCTACGAACAGTACTCC. This encodes CASSFQTGPAYEQYS. The chain couples TRBV27 to TRBJ2-7, with 7 nucleotides matching TRBD1. In germline, CDR1 is MNHEY, CDR2 SMNVEV (reference sequence). This CDR3 has 15 amino acids.

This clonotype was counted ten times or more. The CDR3 loop is CASSLGPGPYEQYF. The CDR3 nucleotides are TGTGCCAGCAGCCTGGGACCGGGACCCTACGAGCAGTACTTC. V is TRBV7-6 and J is TRBJ2-7, with D tentatively TRBD1 or TRBD2 (5 bases each). Trimming took off 5 bases at V and 2 bases at J, with 13 bases between the two ends. The CDR3 extends over 14 amino acids. The germline CDR1 and CDR2 sequences are SGHVS and FNYEAQ. Full variable domain (rest looked up from reference TRBV7-6 and TRBJ2-7): GAGVSQSPRYKVTKRGQDVALRCDPISGHVSLYWYRQALGQGPEFLTYFNYEAQQDKSGLPNDRFSAERPEGSISTLTIQRTEQRDSAMYRCASSLGPGPYEQYFGPGTRLTVT.

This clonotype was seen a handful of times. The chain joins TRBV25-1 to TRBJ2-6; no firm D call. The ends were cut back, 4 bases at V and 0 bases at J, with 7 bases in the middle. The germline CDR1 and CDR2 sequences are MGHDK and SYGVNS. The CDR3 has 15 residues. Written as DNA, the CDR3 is TGTGCCAGCAGTGCAGTTTACTCTGGGGCCAACGTCCTGACTTTC. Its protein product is CASSAVYSGANVLTF.

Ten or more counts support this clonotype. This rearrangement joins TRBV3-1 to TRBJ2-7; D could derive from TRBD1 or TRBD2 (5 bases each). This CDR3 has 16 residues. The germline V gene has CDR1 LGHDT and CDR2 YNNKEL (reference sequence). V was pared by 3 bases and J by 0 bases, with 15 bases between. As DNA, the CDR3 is TGTGCCAGCAGCCAGACCCGGGACCCCTACTCCTACGAGCAGTACTTC. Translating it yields CASSQTRDPYSYEQYF.

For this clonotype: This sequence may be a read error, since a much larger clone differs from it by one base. The CDR3 region is CASSFLSGRAEPYEQYF. Written as DNA, the CDR3 is TGTGCCAGCAGTTTCCTTTCGGGCAGGGCAGAACCCTACGAGCAGTACTTC. The rearrangement joins TRBV6-5 to TRBJ2-7; tentative D call: TRBD1 (5 bases). V was shortened by 4 bases and J by 2 bases, with 21 bases between the two germline ends. Germline V gives CDR1 MNHEY, CDR2 SVGAGI. The CDR3 runs to 17 residues.

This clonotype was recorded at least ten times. CDR3 coding DNA: TGTGCCAGCAGTTACTCGCCTAGCGGGGACACCGGGGAGCTGTTTTTT. Translating it yields CASSYSPSGDTGELFF. V and J are TRBV6-2 or TRBV6-3 and TRBJ2-2; TRBD2 agrees at 9 bases. This CDR3 contains 16 residues. J was trimmed by 3 bases and V by 0 bases; bases with no gene match: 2. Germline V gene data show CDR1 as MNHEY and CDR2 as SVGEGT.